The 15 T cell receptor beta chains given below trace back to one sample, sequenced in a study of T cells in narcolepsy. This table comes from immunoSEQ multiplex PCR, and its TCRdb copy is limited to in-frame clones, with some not included. This table has about 21,000 clones, about 92% appearing once. Sequencing was done on a sample of CD45RA- memory CD4+ T cells from PBMCs. These receptors were obtained from a human donor with narcolepsy.

The rearrangement uses TRBV27 and TRBJ2-1; the match to TRBD2 covers 8 bases. Germline V CDR1 and CDR2: MNHEY, SMNVEV (reference sequence). V shed 1 base and J 2 bases; nucleotides not matched to a gene: 7. The CDR3 length is 17 residues. CDR3: CASSLYLTSGTYNEQFF. In nucleotides, the CDR3 is TGTGCCAGCAGTTTATATCTCACTAGCGGAACCTACAATGAGCAGTTCTTC.

This chain connects TRBV6-6 to TRBJ2-1; D uncertain. V lost 7 bases, J lost 8 bases, and 18 bases lay in between. CDR1 and CDR2 from the germline V gene are MNHNY and SVGAGI (reference sequence). This CDR3 has 14 amino acids. Here the CDR3 reads CASKVTVGSDEQFF. CDR3 DNA: TGTGCCAGCAAGGTAACAGTTGGTTCCGATGAGCAGTTCTTC.

The rearrangement uses TRBV11-3 and TRBJ1-1, with unresolved D. Germline V gene lookup returns CDR1 SGHNT and CDR2 YENEEA. The CDR3 is 13 amino acids. The V gene lost 0 bases and the J gene lost 5 bases, with 7 bases spanning the gap. CDR3 DNA sequence: TGTGCCAGCAGCTTAGATGCGGAGACTGAAGCTTTCTTT. Protein product: CASSLDAETEAFF. Full variable domain (remainder filled in from reference TRBV11-3 and TRBJ1-1): EAGVVQSPRYKIIEKKQPVAFWCNPISGHNTLYWYLQNLGQGPELLIRYENEEAVDDSQLPKDRFSAERLKGVDSTLKIQPAELGDSAVYLCASSLDAETEAFFGQGTRLTVV.

The chain couples TRBV2 to TRBJ1-3, with D unclear. V dropped 4 bases and J dropped 2 bases, with 9 bases sitting between them. The germline V gene has CDR1 SNHLY and CDR2 FYNNEI. This CDR3 spans 14 amino acids. The CDR3 is CASSAVPPGNTIYF. CDR3 bases: TGTGCCAGCAGTGCAGTTCCCCCTGGAAACACCATATATTTT.

Details on this clone: Germline is not matched at one junction end, which may reflect a read error. The rearrangement joins TRBV7-7 to TRBJ1-3; 8 bases line up with TRBD1. The CDR3 spans 17 residues. The germline V gene has CDR1 SSHAT and CDR2 FNYEAQ (reference sequence). CDR3: CASSPGAGGAVGNTIYF. CDR3 sequence (DNA): TGTGCTAGCAGCCCCGGGGCAGGGGGCGCAGTTGGAAACACCATATATTTT.

The DNA for the CDR3 is TGTGCCAGCAGCAAAGAACCAGGGGACTATCTCCACGAGCAGTACTTC. Translating gives CASSKEPGDYLHEQYF. This chain connects TRBV21-1 to TRBJ2-7; the D call in the table, TRBD2, was not verified against the DNA. TRBV21-1 is labeled a pseudogene. The CDR3 has 16 amino acids.

CDR3 nucleotide sequence: TGTGCCAGTAGCAACAGGGGCGGCCTAGGGACTGAAGCTTTCTTT. Amino acid sequence: CASSNRGGLGTEAFF. This chain connects TRBV19 to TRBJ1-1; 7 bases fit TRBD1. With 6 bases clipped from V and 5 bases from J, the junction kept 12 bases outside the gene matches. From germline, CDR1 is LNHDA and CDR2 SQIVND (reference sequence). The CDR3 has 15 residues. Combining the CDR3 with reference TRBV19 and TRBJ1-1 gives the whole variable domain DGGITQSPKYLFRKEGQNVTLSCEQNLNHDAMYWYRQDPGQGLRLIYYSQIVNDFQKGDIAEGYSVSREKKESFPLTVTSAQKNPTAFYLCASSNRGGLGTEAFFGQGTRLTVV.

The chain carries TRBV30 and TRBJ1-1; D might be TRBD1 (5 bases). The CDR3 length is 14 residues. Germline V CDR1 and CDR2: GTSNPN, SVGIG (reference sequence). V was shortened by 5 bases and J by 1 base, with 14 bases between the two germline ends. The CDR3 DNA reads TGTGCCTGGGGTCCCAGGACACAGAACACTGAAGCTTTCTTT. This codes for CAWGPRTQNTEAFF.

The rearrangement joins TRBV19 to TRBJ1-5; D not resolved. This CDR3 has 13 residues. Germline lookup yields CDR1 LNHDA and CDR2 SQIVND (reference sequence). Trimming cost V 2 bases and J 4 bases, with 6 bases left between them. The CDR3 loop reads CASSIWGNQPQHF. CDR3 DNA sequence: TGTGCCAGTAGTATATGGGGAAATCAGCCCCAGCATTTT.

The genes are TRBV6-1 and TRBJ1-5, with 7 nucleotides matching TRBD1. The V segment lost 8 bases and the J segment 4 bases; nucleotides outside the gene matches: 8. The CDR3 extends over 14 amino acids. The germline V gene has CDR1 MNHNS and CDR2 SASEGT. CDR3 loop: CASVRDRANQPQHF. The CDR3 DNA is TGTGCCAGCGTTCGGGACAGAGCGAATCAGCCCCAGCATTTT.

This clone was seen a handful of times. The chain is built from TRBV10-3 and TRBJ2-7, with D possibly TRBD1 on 6 matching bases. The germline gives CDR1 ENHRY, CDR2 SYGVKD. V was shortened by 10 bases and J by 4 bases, with 17 bases between the two germline ends. The CDR3 contains 13 residues. The CDR3 DNA follows: TGTGCCACCAGCAAGGACAGTTCTTACGAGCAGTACTTC. Translating gives CATSKDSSYEQYF.

This chain joins TRBV30 and TRBJ2-5, with no clear D. The germline gives CDR1 GTSNPN, CDR2 SVGIG (reference sequence). CDR3 length equals 12 residues. V was pared by 2 bases and J by 5 bases, with 9 bases between. This CDR3 reads CAWSYHGETQYF. The CDR3 nucleotides are TGTGCCTGGAGTTATCATGGTGAGACCCAGTACTTC.

This clone turned up a few times. The chain carries TRBV15 and TRBJ2-7, with TRBD1 identical over 7 bases. The CDR3 runs 15 residues. With V trimmed by 0 bases and J by 1 base, 3 bases remained unmatched. Per germline, CDR1 LNHNV and CDR2 YYDKDF (reference sequence). The CDR3 loop reads CATSRDPGGSYEQYF. The CDR3 DNA is TGTGCCACCAGCAGAGATCCAGGGGGTTCCTACGAGCAGTACTTC.

The rearrangement uses TRBV30 and TRBJ2-3; D gene unclear. This CDR3 spans 14 amino acids. V was trimmed by 4 bases and J by 4 bases, leaving 15 bases between them. Per the germline V gene, CDR1 is GTSNPN and CDR2 is SVGIG (reference sequence). The CDR3 here is CAWTSGRSPDTQYF. The CDR3 coding sequence is TGTGCCTGGACTTCCGGGCGGAGCCCAGATACGCAGTATTTT.

V and J are TRBV11-3 and TRBJ2-5; 11 bases align to TRBD2. Near its end, the DNA agrees better with TRBJ2-7, so the J call may be wrong. Germline CDR1 reads SGHNT; CDR2 reads YENEEA. CDR3 length equals 14 residues. The chain's CDR3 is CASSGSGRAGEQYF. DNA for the CDR3: TGTGCCAGCAGCGGTAGCGGGAGGGCCGGCGAGCAGTACTTC.